This TCR beta chain was profiled in a study of spatial heterogeneity in lung cancer. Study-wide background: Tumor-region counts of TCR transcripts tracked strongly with a T cell module score from matched bulk RNA-seq.

This clonotype was seen repeatedly, ten times or more. What it binds is not known. Specified time point: sample taken at primary tumor resection. Unsorted whole RNA from tumor, nontumor lung or frozen PBMC underwent sequencing. On each TCR cDNA molecule, a unique molecular identifier was present. TCRdb fed the 5' RACE reads into MiXCR, producing one record per CDR3 protein. This sample has fewer than 20,000 distinct CDR3 sequences, with around 8% found just once. From germline, CDR1 is MGHRA and CDR2 YSYEKL. CDR3 length equals 15 residues. J lost 1 base, V lost 4 bases, and 2 bases had no gene match. The study's findings and limits: The counts of expanded TCRs, ubiquitous and regional, tracked ubiquitous and regional nonsynonymous mutations, respectively. Expanded alpha and beta TCR counts within tumors tracked tumor mutation counts.

This clonotype was obtained from a male donor with early-stage non-small cell lung cancer. Sequences were derived from lung tumor tissue, sampled at surgery. The chain employs TRBV4-1 and TRBJ2-2, with 8 bases that match TRBD2. CDR3 nucleotide sequence: TGCGCCAGCAGCCCGGGACTAGGGAACACCGGGGAGCTGTTTTTT. Its translation: CASSPGLGNTGELFF.